The rows below give T cell receptor beta chains drawn from one sample of a study of OX40 agonist ivuxolimab in advanced cancers. TCRdb keeps only in-frame clones here, not all; method: immunoSEQ multiplex PCR. Among 70,000 to 80,000 clones listed, 70% to 90% were seen once. The starting material was CD4+ or CD8+ T cells sorted from blood, obtained in a trial of the OX40 agonist ivuxolimab. The receptors come from an adult with an advanced solid tumor such as melanoma, head and neck, liver or kidney cancer. CDR3s leave out the opening cysteine and the closing phenylalanine or tryptophan. The D gene is left open where the match is weak.

>TRBJ1-6|TRBD1|TRBV5-4
ASSGTGSSYNSPLH
>TRBJ1-5|-|TRBV18
ASSPLDSNQPQH
>TRBJ1-4|TRBD1|TRBV5-1
ASSLRTGGQEKLF
>TRBJ2-1|-|TRBV9
ASSPRLAGNAYNEQF
>TRBJ2-1|-|TRBV11-2
ASSQTRQGGEQF
>TRBJ2-1|TRBD2|TRBV15
ATSGAWTSGSREQF
>TRBJ2-5|TRBD2|TRBV11-3
ASSLPGSGKETQY
>TRBJ2-2|-|TRBV27
ASSLSGGGGELF
>TRBJ1-5|-|TRBV30
AWSVLSTTQPQH
>TRBJ2-5|-|TRBV5-1
ASRTGQVEETQY
>TRBJ1-2|-|TRBV15
ATSRTTATYGYT
>TRBJ2-2|-|TRBV30
AWVNTGELF
>TRBJ1-5|TRBD1|TRBV15
ATSALKQGAGNQPQH
>TRBJ2-5|-|TRBV4-1
ASSPQSLRETQY
>TRBJ2-5|TRBD2|TRBV6-5
ASSYSSGGGWETQY
>TRBJ2-7|-|TRBV6-1
ASSYRYEQY
>TRBJ2-7|-|TRBV6-1
ASSRQIYEQY
>TRBJ2-1|-|TRBV30
ALATPGEQF
>TRBJ2-5|-|TRBV7-6
ASSLNLQETQY
>TRBJ1-5|TRBD1|TRBV4-1
ASSQEGTVSNQPQH
>TRBJ1-4|-|TRBV5-1
ASSPKQPGNEKLF
>TRBJ2-1|TRBD2|TRBV9
ASIRSGVGYNEQF
>TRBJ2-1|-|TRBV9
ASRAVGSSYNEQF
>TRBJ1-1|TRBD1|TRBV5-1
ASSLQGAGDLNTEAF
>TRBJ1-1|-|TRBV7-9
ASSPGYTEAF
>TRBJ1-1|-|TRBV7-9
ASSPQGSRSEAF
>TRBJ2-5|-|TRBV6-5
ASSMTGQETQY
>TRBJ1-5|-|TRBV4-3
ASSQTGSPNQPQH
>TRBJ2-3|TRBD2|TRBV4-1
ASSQDMAGGHKDTQY
>TRBJ2-7|TRBD2|TRBV7-8
ASNFGAGYYEQY
>TRBJ2-2|-|TRBV27
ASWGRGNTGELF
>TRBJ2-1|-|TRBV9
ASSVAEWGYNEQF
>TRBJ2-3|-|TRBV11-2
ASTPGGGTTQY
>TRBJ2-3|-|TRBV10-1
ASSGGQVNTDTQY
>TRBJ2-2|-|TRBV29-1
SVAQTGELF
>TRBJ2-3|TRBD2|TRBV19
ASSVLAGGPGDTQY
>TRBJ1-1|-|TRBV19
ASTAARAGTEAF
>TRBJ2-7|TRBD2|TRBV7-2
ASSLVWSSGLYEQY
>TRBJ2-1|TRBD2|TRBV5-4
ASSLSSGRYNEQF
>TRBJ2-5|-|TRBV9
ASSVGNQETQY
>TRBJ2-7|TRBD2|TRBV30
AWSRLADSYEQY
>TRBJ2-7|-|TRBV7-9
ASSLASARDEQY
>TRBJ1-1|-|TRBV4-1
ASSRDYMNTEAF
>TRBJ1-1|-|TRBV2
ASSEAYRTNTEAF
>TRBJ2-5|-|TRBV27
ASSPDPGVKETQY
>TRBJ2-3|-|TRBV9
ASSVGNPISTDTQY
>TRBJ2-1|TRBD2|TRBV19
ASSKGAGGRYNEQF
>TRBJ2-6|-|TRBV27
ASTRSSGANVLT
>TRBJ1-4|TRBD1|TRBV29-1
SVSTGGAEKLF
>TRBJ2-3|TRBD2|TRBV9
ASSVGTSGGTDTQY
>TRBJ2-7|TRBD2|TRBV10-3
AISEGRLADSSYEQY
>TRBJ2-3|-|TRBV7-9
ASSPPAGAPTDTQY
>TRBJ1-6|-|TRBV5-6
ASSLRGRRNSPLH
>TRBJ1-1|-|TRBV5-4
ASLLEAEYTEAF
>TRBJ1-5|TRBD1|TRBV18
ASSPGQDFQPQH